This TCR beta chain was observed in a study of early T cells in non-severe SARS-CoV-2 infection. This clonotype was recorded many times. Antigen specificity is unknown. Germline CDR1 reads SGDLS; CDR2 reads YYNGEE. This CDR3 contains 16 residues. The junction had 9 bases not matched to a gene; V was cut back by 1 base and J by 5 bases. Study results and limitations: Sequences matched to VDJdb favored anti-spike CD8 responses, while private and CD4 specificities were missed.

Unique molecular identifiers (one per individual cDNA molecule) were attached. TCRdb fed the 5' RACE reads into MiXCR, producing one record per CDR3 protein. This repertoire shows about 52,000 distinct CDR3 sequences, approximately 8.4% found once; its top ten account for around 4.2%. This chain connects TRBV9 to TRBJ2-7; 10 positions match TRBD1. The source material was whole blood. The sequence came from an adult who was a healthcare worker with PCR-confirmed SARS-CoV-2 infection or an uninfected control (not recorded which). DNA for the CDR3: TGTGCCAGCAGCGTACAGGCCGGGACAGGGGTGGACGAGCAGTACTTC. Protein sequence: CASSVQAGTGVDEQYF.